This T cell receptor (beta chain) was captured by sequencing in a study of CD8 T cells in Susac syndrome. Reverse transcription used roughly 0.45 to 1 ug RNA and random hexamers. TCRdb redid the calling of the immunoSEQ multiplex PCR reads with MiXCR, one entry per CDR3 protein. The sample comprises about 180,000 distinct CDR3 sequences, approximately 95% of which are singletons, and approximately 0.088% rests with the top ten. While CD8+ and CD4+ T cells were isolated negatively, TEMRA cells were enriched by FACS. The CDR3 totals 15 residues. J lost 6 bases, V lost 5 bases, and 7 bases had no gene match. From germline, CDR1 is LNHDA and CDR2 SQIVND (reference sequence).

The source is a human donor with multiple sclerosis. V and J are TRBV19 and TRBJ1-6, with 7 bases matching TRBD1. Sequencing was done on a sample of CD4+ T cells from PBMCs. In DNA form, the CDR3 reads TGTGCCAGTAGTCTCACCGGGACAGCTAATTCACCCCTCCACTTT. Its protein is CASSLTGTANSPLHF.